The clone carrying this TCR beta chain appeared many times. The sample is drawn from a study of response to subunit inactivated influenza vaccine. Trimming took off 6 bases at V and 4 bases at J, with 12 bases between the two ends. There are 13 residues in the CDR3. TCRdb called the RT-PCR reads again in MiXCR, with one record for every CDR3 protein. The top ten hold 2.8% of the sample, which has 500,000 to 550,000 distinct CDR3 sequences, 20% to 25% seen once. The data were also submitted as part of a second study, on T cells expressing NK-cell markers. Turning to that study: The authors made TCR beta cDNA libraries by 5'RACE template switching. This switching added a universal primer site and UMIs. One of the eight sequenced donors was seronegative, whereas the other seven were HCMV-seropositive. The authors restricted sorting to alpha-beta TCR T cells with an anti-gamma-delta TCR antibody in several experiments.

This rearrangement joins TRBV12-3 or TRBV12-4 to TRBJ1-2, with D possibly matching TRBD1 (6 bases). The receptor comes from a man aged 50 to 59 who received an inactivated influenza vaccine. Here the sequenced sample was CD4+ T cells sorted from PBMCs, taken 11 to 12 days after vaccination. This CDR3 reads CASSIDRTYGYTF. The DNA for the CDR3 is TGTGCCAGCAGCATAGACAGGACCTATGGCTACACCTTC.